This TCR beta chain was captured by sequencing in a study of cytomegalovirus exposure and HLA in healthy donors. Of note for this clone: Its antigen remains unknown.

Primers: 60 Vbeta forward and 13 Jbeta reverse. Sequencing was performed with immunoSEQ multiplex PCR; in TCRdb, only in-frame clones are kept and a portion is missing. In total, the table holds over 65,000 clones. Overall study results and limits: Reportedly, HLA-A and HLA-B alleles of most subjects were accurately predicted from TCR beta. In a later analysis, V- and J-gene trimming of beta chains associated with a DCLRE1C missense variant, replicated independently.

This TCR was recovered from a woman under 40 in good health and CMV-seronegative. Sequenced input: PBMCs.

The CDR3 spells CASSPYNGGSGANVLTF. The DNA of the CDR3 is TGCGCCAGCAGCCCCTACAACGGGGGTTCTGGGGCCAACGTCCTGACTTTC. This rearrangement joins TRBV5-1 to TRBJ2-6; D is perhaps TRBD2 (6 bases). The CDR3 sequence is 17 residues long. Looked up from germline, CDR1 is SGHRS and CDR2 is YFSETQ. Trimming took 4 bases from V and 1 from J, leaving 15 bases between them. The complete variable domain, with remaining parts taken from reference TRBV5-1 and TRBJ2-6, reads KAGVTQTPRYLIKTRGQQVTLSCSPISGHRSVSWYQQTPGQGLQFLFEYFSETQRNKGNFPGRFSGRQFSNSRSEMNVSTLELGDSALYLCASSPYNGGSGANVLTFGAGSRLTVL.